These 2 T cell receptor beta chains were sequenced from one sample in a study of breast tumors, draining lymph nodes, adjacent tissues. TCRdb used MiXCR to reprocess the multiplex PCR reads, holding one entry per CDR3 protein. The sample shows around 140,000 distinct CDR3 sequences, around a third of them seen only once. Samples came from axillary lymph nodes draining the breast cancer. The sample comprised axillary lymph node tissue. These receptors were taken from a female donor with breast cancer. Some clones in this sample may be carry-over from other donors' samples.

This clonotype was found many times. V and J are TRBV30 and TRBJ2-2; D not certain. This CDR3 is built from 12 residues. The V end was cut by 4 bases, the J end by 2 bases, with 5 bases between. Germline V gene sequence: CDR1 GTSNPN, CDR2 SVGIG (reference sequence). The CDR3 region has the DNA TGTGCCTGGAATATTAACACCGGGGAGCTGTTTTTT. This encodes CAWNINTGELFF.

This clonotype was recorded a few times. Being one base from a much bigger clone, this may be a read error. The V call is TRBV6-2 or TRBV6-3, the J call TRBJ1-2; tentative D call: TRBD1 (6 bases). Germline V CDR1 and CDR2: MNHEY, SVGEGT. The V and J ends lost 5 bases and 7 bases respectively, with 20 bases between them. This CDR3 is 15 amino acids long. CDR3 bases: TGTGCCAGCAGTCACAGGACAGAGCGACCGCCTGGCTACACCTTC. Protein: CASSHRTERPPGYTF.